The rows below give T cell receptor beta chains drawn from one sample of a study of blood T cell repertoires in COVID-19. This table comes from immunoSEQ multiplex PCR, and its TCRdb copy is limited to in-frame clones, with some not included. Of some 260,000 clones listed, 88% are singletons. The sample taken for sequencing was peripheral blood. These receptors all stem from a woman in her thirties or forties who had recovered from COVID-19. The CDR3 runs from the conserved cysteine through the conserved F or W. D genes are given only for firm matches. The listing skips clone size in some rows; elsewhere it reads once, few, many or a size class.

j_gene	v_gene	d_gene	abundance	CDR3nt	CDR3aa
TRBJ2-7	TRBV7-2	.	once	TGTGCCAGCAGCTTAGTTGGGCTCCGGGACTCGCTCTCCTACGAGCAGTACTTC	CASSLVGLRDSLSYEQYF
TRBJ2-1	TRBV27	.	.	TGTGCCAGCATTCCCCAGGGGGGAGGTGGCTACAATGAGCAGTTCTTC	CASIPQGGGGYNEQFF
TRBJ2-2	TRBV2	TRBD1	.	TGTGCCACTCTCCCAGGACAGGTTAATACCGGGGAGCTGTTTTTT	CATLPGQVNTGELFF
TRBJ2-7	TRBV6-5	TRBD2	.	TGTGCCAGCAGCCGAGTAGCGGGGCCCTACGAGCAGTACTTC	CASSRVAGPYEQYF
TRBJ1-5	TRBV23-1	TRBD1	once	TGCGCCAGCAGCCGACAGGGGAGCAATCAGCCCCAGCATTTT	CASSRQGSNQPQHF
TRBJ1-5	TRBV4-1	.	.	TGCGCCAGCAGCCAGAGGGGGGGGGCTAGCAATCAGCCCCAGCATTTT	CASSQRGGASNQPQHF
TRBJ2-3	TRBV9	TRBD1	once	TGTGCCAGCAGCGTAGAAGGGACAGGGGTAGGGGATACGCAGTATTTT	CASSVEGTGVGDTQYF
TRBJ2-1	TRBV4-1	TRBD2	.	TGCGCCAGCAGCTACAGCGGGAGCCTGAGGAGTGAGCAGTTCTTC	CASSYSGSLRSEQFF
TRBJ2-1	TRBV13	TRBD1	.	TGTGCCAGCAGCTTAGATAGAGGGTCGACTTCCCCAGGGGGGCAGTTCTTC	CASSLDRGSTSPGGQFF
TRBJ2-7	TRBV11-2	TRBD1	.	TGTGCCAGCAGCTTAGGGCCCGGACAGGGGCGATACGAGCAGTACTTC	CASSLGPGQGRYEQYF
TRBJ1-2	TRBV11-3	.	.	TGTGCCAGCAGCTTAGATGGGCCCCAGCTAGGCTACACCTTC	CASSLDGPQLGYTF
TRBJ2-5	TRBV5-1	.	once	TGCGCCAGCAGCCGGGGGGGACAGGGAGAGGAGACCCAGTACTTC	CASSRGGQGEETQYF
TRBJ2-5	TRBV30	TRBD2	once	TGTGCCTGGAGCGCCCCAGGGGGACTAGCGGGAGTCCGGGAGACCCAGTACTTC	CAWSAPGGLAGVRETQYF
TRBJ2-1	TRBV11-3	TRBD2	.	TGTGCCAGCAGCCCAGCGGGAGGCTTGGAGCAGTTCTTC	CASSPAGGLEQFF
TRBJ1-2	TRBV18	TRBD1	.	TGTGCCAGCTCACCACCGATACGCCCAGGGGGCAAAACTGGCTACACCTTC	CASSPPIRPGGKTGYTF
TRBJ1-2	TRBV9	.	.	TGTGCCAGCAGCGGAGGGGCTGGGACATACTCCGACTATGGCTACACCTTC	CASSGGAGTYSDYGYTF
TRBJ2-1	TRBV21-1	.	.	TGTGCCAGCAGCAAAGGGACTAGCGGGAACCGACGTGAGGGGTTCTTC	CASSKGTSGNRREGFF
TRBJ2-2	TRBV19	TRBD1	.	TGTGCCAGTAGCCGGCGGGGGACAGGGGGTTCGAACACCGGGGAGCTGTTTTTT	CASSRRGTGGSNTGELFF
TRBJ2-7	TRBV7-3	TRBD2	few	TGTGCCAGCAGCTTATTGACGGGAGGCGAGCAGTACTTC	CASSLLTGGEQYF
TRBJ1-5	TRBV5-1	TRBD1	.	TGCGCCAGCAGCACTGGACAGGGCCCCGGGCCCCAGCATTTT	CASSTGQGPGPQHF
TRBJ2-2	TRBV5-4	TRBD1	.	TGTGCCAGCAGCCGGGACAGGGGGGCCGGGGAGCTGTTTTTT	CASSRDRGAGELFF
TRBJ2-2	TRBV6-5	TRBD2	.	TGTGCCACCCAAACCCTTAGCGGGAGGTCCGGGGAGCTGTTTTTT	CATQTLSGRSGELFF
TRBJ1-5	TRBV3-1/TRBV3-2	TRBD1	.	TGTGCCAGCAGCCAGGGACAGGGGGCAGGGCAGCCCCAGCATTTT	CASSQGQGAGQPQHF
TRBJ2-2	TRBV10-1	TRBD1	.	TGCGCCAGCAGTGAGGTTCCAGGGGGCACCGGGGAGCTGTTTTTT	CASSEVPGGTGELFF
TRBJ2-5	TRBV4-1	TRBD2	.	TGCGCCCCCTGGTGGCGGCCGCAGCGGGAGACGGGAGGGGAGACCCAGTACTTC	CAPWWRPQRETGGETQYF
TRBJ1-4	TRBV6-5	.	once	TGTGCCAGCAGTTACGGGTACGGGAGTGAAAAACTGTTTTTT	CASSYGYGSEKLFF
TRBJ2-7	TRBV6-6	.	.	TGTGCCAGCAGCCGCGGTTGGTCCTACGAGCAGTACTTC	CASSRGWSYEQYF
TRBJ2-3	TRBV13	.	.	TGTGCCAGCAGCTTAGGTTCCGGAGGGCCAAATACGCAGTATTTT	CASSLGSGGPNTQYF
TRBJ1-4	TRBV7-8	.	.	TGTGCCAGCAGCCCGGGGGGAGCTAATGAAAAACTGTTTTTT	CASSPGGANEKLFF
TRBJ1-2	TRBV19	TRBD1	once	TGTGCCAGTAGCCGGGACAGGGGCAACTATGGCTACACCTTC	CASSRDRGNYGYTF
TRBJ2-7	TRBV29-1	.	once	TGCAGCGTTGAGAGAGGTCAGGGAAACTACGAGCAGTACTTC	CSVERGQGNYEQYF
TRBJ2-4	TRBV3-1/TRBV3-2	TRBD1	.	TGTGCCAGCAGCAACGGACAGGGGGCTGGAAACATTCAGTACTTC	CASSNGQGAGNIQYF
TRBJ1-2	TRBV27	TRBD1	.	TGTGCCAGCAGTTTATCCCCAGGGGGCACGTATGGCTACACCTTC	CASSLSPGGTYGYTF
TRBJ1-2	TRBV7-9	TRBD1	.	TGTGCCAGCAGCTCGGGACAGGGCAACTATGGCTACACCTTC	CASSSGQGNYGYTF
TRBJ1-5	TRBV2	.	.	TGTGCCAGCAGTGGGCTCAGGGGATCCAATCAGCCCCAGCATTTT	CASSGLRGSNQPQHF
TRBJ1-5	TRBV4-3	.	.	TGCGCCAGCAGCCAAGATGGCCCCGGACAGCATAGCAATCAGCCCCAGCATTTT	CASSQDGPGQHSNQPQHF
TRBJ2-5	TRBV12-3/TRBV12-4	.	.	TGTGCCAGCAGTCCCACGGGTGGGACCCAGTACTTC	CASSPTGGTQYF
TRBJ2-7	TRBV18	TRBD1	.	TGTGCCAGCTCACTGGGGGGACAGGGGGCCTACGAGCAGTACTTC	CASSLGGQGAYEQYF
TRBJ1-2	TRBV4-3	.	.	TGCGCCAGCAGCCCCGGGGGGGGTTATGGCTACACCTTC	CASSPGGGYGYTF
TRBJ2-2	TRBV11-3	TRBD2	.	TGTGCCAGCAGCTTGGTCCGGACTAGCGGCACCGGGGAGCTGTTTTTT	CASSLVRTSGTGELFF
TRBJ2-2	TRBV27	TRBD2	.	TGTGCCAGCAGTTTCGGGCTAGCGGGAGGGTTCGGGGAGCTGTTTTTT	CASSFGLAGGFGELFF
TRBJ2-1	TRBV10-1	TRBD1	.	TGCGCCAGCAGTGAGGCTCCACAGGGGGCTAATGAGCAGTTCTTC	CASSEAPQGANEQFF
TRBJ2-7	TRBV7-9	.	.	TGTGCCAGCAGCTTTGGGCTAGTCGGGGGCGAGCAGTACTTC	CASSFGLVGGEQYF
TRBJ2-7	TRBV7-2	.	.	TGTGCCAGCAGCCCAGGACAGCCCTCCGGGCAGTACTTC	CASSPGQPSGQYF
TRBJ2-1	TRBV7-2	TRBD2	.	TGTGCCAGCAGCTCGGGACTAGCGGGAGTGATGGATGAGCAGTTCTTC	CASSSGLAGVMDEQFF
TRBJ1-2	TRBV6-5	.	.	TGTGCCAGCAGGGGACCGGGACCGGGGGGCTATGGCTACACCTTC	CASRGPGPGGYGYTF
TRBJ1-1	TRBV7-3	.	.	TGTGCCAGCAGCGAGGACAGCCACACTGAAGCTTTCTTT	CASSEDSHTEAFF
TRBJ2-6	TRBV5-1	.	.	TGCGCCAGCAGCCCACCCGGGACACCTAATTCTGGGGCCAACGTCCTGACTTTC	CASSPPGTPNSGANVLTF
TRBJ2-1	TRBV20-1	.	.	TGCAGTGCTAGTCGCCTAGCTTACAATGAGCAGTTCTTC	CSASRLAYNEQFF
TRBJ2-3	TRBV13	TRBD2	.	TGTGCCAGCAGCCCCCCAGCGGGAGAGGGGGATACGCAGTATTTT	CASSPPAGEGDTQYF
TRBJ2-3	TRBV2	.	.	TGTGCCAGCAGTGAAGCGGCGGGCGGGGCGCAGTATTTT	CASSEAAGGAQYF
TRBJ1-1	TRBV4-1	TRBD1	few	TGCGCCAGCAGCACCGGACAGGGGGGCACTGAAGCTTTCTTT	CASSTGQGGTEAFF
TRBJ1-2	TRBV10-3	TRBD1	.	TGTGCCATCAGTGAGTCTATGGGACAGGGGGACTATGGCTACACCTTC	CAISESMGQGDYGYTF
TRBJ2-3	TRBV6-5	.	.	TGTGCCAGCAGACAGACAGGAGTGGCAGATACGCAGTATTTT	CASRQTGVADTQYF
TRBJ2-2	TRBV5-1	TRBD1	.	TGCGCCAGCAGCAAGTCGACAGGGGCGAACACCGGGGAGCTGTTTTTT	CASSKSTGANTGELFF
TRBJ2-1	TRBV7-6	.	.	TGTGCCAGCAGCTCCCCCCTCACGGGAAATGAGCAGTTCTTC	CASSSPLTGNEQFF
TRBJ2-3	TRBV6-2/TRBV6-3	.	.	TGTGCCAGCAGCCCAACCCTCGGAGATACGCAGTATTTT	CASSPTLGDTQYF
TRBJ1-2	TRBV18	.	.	TGTGCCAGCTCACCGATGGCAGACTCTAACTATGGCTACACCTTC	CASSPMADSNYGYTF
TRBJ2-7	TRBV15	.	once	TGTGCCACCGGGGCCCATTTAGATGGCGAGCAGTACTTC	CATGAHLDGEQYF
TRBJ2-6	TRBV5-6	TRBD2	.	TGTGCCAGCAGCTTCGACGGCGGGAGTAGTTGGGCCAACGTCCTGACTTTC	CASSFDGGSSWANVLTF